Presented here are 17 T cell receptor beta chains from one specimen sequenced in a study of blood T cell repertoires in COVID-19. The assay was immunoSEQ multiplex PCR, and TCRdb's table has in-frame clones only and misses some. The sample yields a few hundred thousand clones, approximately 85% seen once. Input material: PBMCs or T cells enriched from blood (not recorded which). These receptors all come from a woman aged 25 to 45 who had recovered from COVID-19.

V and J are TRBV28 and TRBJ1-5; D gene uncertain. The CDR3 sequence is 13 residues long. Trimming shortened V by 10 bases and J by 0 bases, and 10 bases separated the two germline ends. The germline CDR1 and CDR2 sequences are MDHEN and SYDVKM. As DNA, the CDR3 is TGTGCCAACCAGGAAAATAGCAATCAGCCCCAGCATTTT. Its translation: CANQENSNQPQHF.

The rearrangement joins TRBV9 to TRBJ2-7; TRBD1 agrees at 9 bases. This CDR3 is built from 14 residues. V was clipped by 4 bases and J by 5 bases; unmatched bases: 7. The germline V gene has CDR1 SGDLS and CDR2 YYNGEE. The CDR3 is CASSSGTGFHEQYF. The CDR3 nucleotides are TGTGCCAGCAGCTCTGGGACAGGGTTTCACGAGCAGTACTTC.

This clone was seen only a few times. CDR3 protein: CASSGQGNGQPQHF. The CDR3, as DNA: TGTGCCAGCAGTGGGCAGGGTAACGGGCAGCCCCAGCATTTT. This chain connects TRBV28 to TRBJ1-5; D might be TRBD1 (5 bases). This CDR3 is 14 amino acids long. The germline V and J ends were trimmed by 5 bases and 7 bases, with 15 bases remaining between them. CDR1 and CDR2 from the germline V gene are MDHEN and SYDVKM.

As regards this clone: Other DNA sequences in this sample translate to the same CDR3. The rearrangement joins TRBV5-1 to TRBJ1-6; D might be TRBD1 (6 bases). CDR1 and CDR2 (germline): SGHRS, YFSETQ. There are 13 residues in the CDR3. V lost 5 bases, J lost 5 bases, and 8 bases lay in between. The CDR3 protein is CASRDSNNSPLHF. CDR3 DNA sequence: TGCGCCAGCAGGGACAGCAATAATTCACCCCTCCACTTT.

This clone occurred once. The chain recombines TRBV7-9 with TRBJ2-7; 9 nucleotides line up with TRBD1. The CDR3 is 16 amino acids. Germline V gives CDR1 SEHNR, CDR2 FQNEAQ (reference sequence). V lost 3 bases, J lost 4 bases, and 10 bases stayed unmatched. DNA for the CDR3: TGTGCCAGCAGCTTTATACCGGGACAGGGACCATACGAGCAGTACTTC. Its protein is CASSFIPGQGPYEQYF.

The chain joins TRBV4-1 to TRBJ1-4; D unclear. V lost 0 bases and J lost 4, with 18 bases in between. The CDR3 has 18 amino acids. The germline CDR1 and CDR2 sequences are MGHRA and YSYEKL. DNA of the CDR3: TGCGCCAGCAGCCAAGAGAGGGTGACGGGGAAGGGTAATGAAAAACTGTTTTTT. It specifies CASSQERVTGKGNEKLFF.

This chain connects TRBV7-7 to TRBJ2-1, with no clear D. Germline V gives CDR1 SSHAT, CDR2 FNYEAQ (reference sequence). This CDR3 has 13 amino acids. V was trimmed by 5 bases and J by 5 bases, leaving 10 bases between them. CDR3 region: CASSPRSHNEQFF. The CDR3 nucleotides are TGTGCCAGCAGCCCCAGATCCCACAATGAGCAGTTCTTC. The full variable domain, rest sourced from reference TRBV7-7 and TRBJ2-1, is GAGVSQSPRYKVTKRGQDVTLRCDPISSHATLYWYQQALGQGPEFLTYFNYEAQPDKSGLPSDRFSAERPEGSISTLTIQRTEQRDSAMYRCASSPRSHNEQFFGPGTRLTVL.

The rearrangement links TRBV27 to TRBJ2-7; TRBD1 is a possible D gene (6 bases). This CDR3 is built from 13 residues. From germline, CDR1 is MNHEY and CDR2 SMNVEV (reference sequence). Trimming took off 8 bases at V and 0 bases at J, with 11 bases between the two ends. The CDR3 bases are TGTGCCAGCGGCGACAGGAGCTCCTACGAGCAGTACTTC. Translating gives CASGDRSSYEQYF.

The chain employs TRBV7-9 and TRBJ1-4, with 7 bases fitting TRBD1. The CDR3 runs 15 residues. CDR1 and CDR2 from the germline V gene are SEHNR and FQNEAQ (reference sequence). The junction had 8 bases not matched to a gene; V was cut back by 5 bases and J by 5 bases. The CDR3 sequence is CASSVKGALNEKLFF. CDR3 coding DNA: TGTGCCAGCAGCGTTAAGGGGGCCTTGAATGAAAAACTGTTTTTT.

With regard to this clone: Within the sample, other DNA sequences also encode this same CDR3. The genes are TRBV18 and TRBJ1-1; D is undetermined. The V gene's germline CDR1 is KGHSH and CDR2 LQKENI. This CDR3 is 13 amino acids long. Trimming left V 3 bases short and J 1 base short, with 6 bases between. The CDR3 nucleotides read TGTGCCAGCTCACCGTCCCAGAACACTGAAGCTTTCTTT. This sequence encodes CASSPSQNTEAFF.

This chain uses TRBV13 with TRBJ1-5; D might be TRBD1 (5 bases). CDR1 and CDR2 (germline): PRHDT, FYEKMQ (reference sequence). This CDR3 is built from 14 residues. Trimming shortened V by 6 bases and J by 3 bases, and 12 bases separated the two germline ends. For the CDR3, the DNA is TGTGCCAGCAGAAGGGGAGGAACCAATCAGCCCCAGCATTTT. As protein: CASRRGGTNQPQHF.

The V gene is TRBV5-1, the J gene TRBJ1-4; D might be TRBD1 (6 bases). The ends were cut back, 2 bases at V and 14 bases at J, with 10 bases in the middle. The CDR3 covers 11 residues. The V gene's germline CDR1 is SGHRS and CDR2 YFSETQ. The CDR3 is CASSLQGRLFF. CDR3 in DNA: TGCGCCAGCAGCTTACAGGGTAGGCTGTTTTTT. Variable domain in full (rest from reference TRBV5-1 and TRBJ1-4): KAGVTQTPRYLIKTRGQQVTLSCSPISGHRSVSWYQQTPGQGLQFLFEYFSETQRNKGNFPGRFSGRQFSNSRSEMNVSTLELGDSALYLCASSLQGRLFFGSGTQLSVL.

The chain couples TRBV5-1 to TRBJ2-7; 10 bases fit TRBD2. V trimming: 3 bases; J trimming: 5 bases; junction bases outside the gene matches: 5. The CDR3 sequence is 14 residues long. The V gene's germline CDR1 is SGHRS and CDR2 YFSETQ. CDR3 amino acids: CASSWASGSHEQYF. The CDR3 region has the DNA TGCGCCAGCAGCTGGGCTAGCGGGAGTCACGAGCAGTACTTC.

V and J are TRBV6-1 and TRBJ2-3; 7 bases map to TRBD1. The CDR3 has 14 amino acids. The V and J ends lost 6 bases and 1 base, in that order; junction bases with no gene match: 4. Per germline, CDR1 MNHNS and CDR2 SASEGT. CDR3 DNA: TGTGCCAGCAGACCAACAGGGGGCACAGATACGCAGTATTTT. Translating it yields CASRPTGGTDTQYF.

The chain employs TRBV14 and TRBJ2-1; D not resolved. This CDR3 region has 15 residues. CDR1 and CDR2 (germline): SGHDN, FVKESK. The V end lost 1 base, the J end lost 8 bases, and 15 bases lay between the germline ends. CDR3 residues: CASSQVRRLVHEQFF. The CDR3 bases are TGTGCCAGCAGCCAAGTAAGGCGGCTAGTCCATGAGCAGTTCTTC.

The chain has TRBV29-1 and TRBJ1-1; D remains ambiguous. CDR1 SQVTM and CDR2 ANQGSEA come from the germline V gene. Trimming pared 7 bases from V and 6 bases from J, leaving 18 bases between. This CDR3 is 13 amino acids long. CDR3 coding DNA: TGCAGCGGTGTCCACGGCAGCGGGGCTGAAGCTTTCTTT. Amino acid sequence: CSGVHGSGAEAFF.

The V call is TRBV12-5, the J call TRBJ2-2; TRBD1 agrees at 7 bases. After removal of 2 bases from V and 0 bases from J, the junction contained 12 bases not matched to a gene. The CDR3 sequence is 19 residues long. CDR1 and CDR2 from the germline V gene are LGHNT and FRNRAP. The CDR3 loop reads CASGLTPSGQETNTGELFF. CDR3 nucleotide sequence: TGTGCTAGTGGTTTGACACCTTCCGGACAGGAGACGAACACCGGGGAGCTGTTTTTT.